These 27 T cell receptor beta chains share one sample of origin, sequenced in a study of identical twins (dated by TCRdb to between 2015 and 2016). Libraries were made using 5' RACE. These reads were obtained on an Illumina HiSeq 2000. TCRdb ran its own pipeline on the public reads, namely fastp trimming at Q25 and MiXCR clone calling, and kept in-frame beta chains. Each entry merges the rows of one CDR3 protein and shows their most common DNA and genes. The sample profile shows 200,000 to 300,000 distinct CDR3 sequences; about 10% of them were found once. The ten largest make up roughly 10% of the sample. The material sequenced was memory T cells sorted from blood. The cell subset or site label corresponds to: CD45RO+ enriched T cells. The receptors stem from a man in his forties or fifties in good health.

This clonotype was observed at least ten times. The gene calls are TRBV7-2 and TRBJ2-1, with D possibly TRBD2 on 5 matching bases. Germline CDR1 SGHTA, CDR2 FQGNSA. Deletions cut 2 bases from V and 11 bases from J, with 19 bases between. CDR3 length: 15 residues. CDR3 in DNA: TGTGCCAGCAGCTTACAGAGGGAACCTAAGAGGCAGCAGTTCTTC. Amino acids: CASSLQREPKRQQFF.

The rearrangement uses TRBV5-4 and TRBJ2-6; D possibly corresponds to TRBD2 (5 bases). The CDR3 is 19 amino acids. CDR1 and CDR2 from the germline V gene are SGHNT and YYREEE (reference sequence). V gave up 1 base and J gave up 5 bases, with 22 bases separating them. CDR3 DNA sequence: TGTGCCAGCAGCTTGTACAGCGGTCGAGGCCCCGGGAGGGCCAACGTCCTGACTTTC. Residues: CASSLYSGRGPGRANVLTF.

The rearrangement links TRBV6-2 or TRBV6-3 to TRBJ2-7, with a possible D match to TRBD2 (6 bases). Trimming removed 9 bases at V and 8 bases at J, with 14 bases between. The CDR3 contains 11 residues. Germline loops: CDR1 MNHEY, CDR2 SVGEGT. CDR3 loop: CASNQGGKQYF. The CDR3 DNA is TGTGCCAGTAATCAAGGAGGGAAGCAGTACTTC.

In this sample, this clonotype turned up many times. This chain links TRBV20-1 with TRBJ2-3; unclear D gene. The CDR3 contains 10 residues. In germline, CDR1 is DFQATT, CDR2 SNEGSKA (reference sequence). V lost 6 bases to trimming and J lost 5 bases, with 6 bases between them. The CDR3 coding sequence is TGCAGTGCCCTATTAGATACGCAGTATTTT. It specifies CSALLDTQYF.

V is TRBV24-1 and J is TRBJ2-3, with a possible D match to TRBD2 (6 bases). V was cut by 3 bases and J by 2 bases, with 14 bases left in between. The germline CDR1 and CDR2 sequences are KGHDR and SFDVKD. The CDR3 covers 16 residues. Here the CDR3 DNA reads TGTGCCACCAGTGATCCCGGGACTGATGCCACAGATACGCAGTATTTT. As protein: CATSDPGTDATDTQYF.

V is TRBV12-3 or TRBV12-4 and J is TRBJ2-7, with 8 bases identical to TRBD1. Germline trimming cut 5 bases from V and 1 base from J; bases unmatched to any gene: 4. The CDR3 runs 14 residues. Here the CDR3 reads CASSTTGGSYEQYF. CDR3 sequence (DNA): TGTGCCAGCAGTACAACAGGGGGGTCCTACGAGCAGTACTTC.

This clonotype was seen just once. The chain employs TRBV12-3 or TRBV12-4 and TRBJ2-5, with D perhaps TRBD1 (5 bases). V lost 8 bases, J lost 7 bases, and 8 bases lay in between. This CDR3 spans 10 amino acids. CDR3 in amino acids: CASGQGTQYF. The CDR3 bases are TGTGCCAGCGGGCAGGGGACCCAGTACTTC.

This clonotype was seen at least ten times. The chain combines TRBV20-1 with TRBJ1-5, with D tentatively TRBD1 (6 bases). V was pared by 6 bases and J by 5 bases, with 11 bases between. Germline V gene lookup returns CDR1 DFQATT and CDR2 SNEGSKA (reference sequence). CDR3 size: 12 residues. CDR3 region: CSAGAGDQPQHF. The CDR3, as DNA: TGCAGTGCCGGGGCAGGGGATCAGCCCCAGCATTTT.

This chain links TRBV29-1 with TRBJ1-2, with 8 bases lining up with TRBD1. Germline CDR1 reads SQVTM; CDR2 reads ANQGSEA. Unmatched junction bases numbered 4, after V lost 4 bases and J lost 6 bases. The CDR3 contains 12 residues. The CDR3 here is CSVGDRGHGYTF. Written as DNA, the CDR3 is TGCAGCGTTGGTGACAGGGGTCATGGCTACACCTTC.

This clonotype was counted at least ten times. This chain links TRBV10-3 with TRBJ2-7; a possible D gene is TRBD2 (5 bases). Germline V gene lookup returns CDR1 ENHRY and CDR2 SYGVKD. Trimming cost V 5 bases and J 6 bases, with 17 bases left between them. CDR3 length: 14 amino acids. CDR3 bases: TGTGCCATCAGTTCTATTGCAGCGGAGTTCGAGCAGTACTTC. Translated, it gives CAISSIAAEFEQYF.

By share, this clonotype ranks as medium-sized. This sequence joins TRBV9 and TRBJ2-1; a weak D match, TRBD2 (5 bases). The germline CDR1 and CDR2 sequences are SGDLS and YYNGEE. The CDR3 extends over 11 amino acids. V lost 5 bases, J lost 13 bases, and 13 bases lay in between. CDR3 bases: TGTGCCAGCAGTAATCTAGCAGAACAGTTCTTC. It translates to CASSNLAEQFF.

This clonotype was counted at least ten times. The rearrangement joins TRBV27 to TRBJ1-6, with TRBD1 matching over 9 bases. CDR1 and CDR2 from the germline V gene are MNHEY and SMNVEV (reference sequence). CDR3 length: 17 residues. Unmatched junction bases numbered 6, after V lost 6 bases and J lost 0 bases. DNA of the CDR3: TGTGCCAGCAGCTCCGGGACAGGGAGCTCCTATAATTCACCCCTCCACTTT. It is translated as CASSSGTGSSYNSPLHF.

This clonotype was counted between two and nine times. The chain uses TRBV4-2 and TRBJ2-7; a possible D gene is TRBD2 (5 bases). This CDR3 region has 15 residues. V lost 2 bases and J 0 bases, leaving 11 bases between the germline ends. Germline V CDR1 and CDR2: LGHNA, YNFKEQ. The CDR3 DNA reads TGTGCCAGCAGCCAAACGATGGGGAGCTCCTACGAGCAGTACTTC. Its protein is CASSQTMGSSYEQYF.

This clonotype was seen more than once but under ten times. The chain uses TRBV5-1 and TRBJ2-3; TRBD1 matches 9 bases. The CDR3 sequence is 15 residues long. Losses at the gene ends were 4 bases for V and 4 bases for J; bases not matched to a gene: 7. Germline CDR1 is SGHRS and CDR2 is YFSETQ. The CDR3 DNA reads TGCGCCAGCAGCCTTCGGGACAGGGTCGCAGATACGCAGTATTTT. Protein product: CASSLRDRVADTQYF.

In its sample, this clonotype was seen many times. CDR3 loop: CASSPALREGPNEQFF. In nucleotides, the CDR3 is TGTGCCAGCAGCCCGGCCCTCCGGGAGGGCCCCAATGAGCAGTTCTTC. The V call is TRBV7-8, the J call TRBJ2-1; 8 nucleotides match TRBD2. V lost 5 bases and J lost 6; bases outside the gene matches: 12. Germline CDR1 is SGHVS and CDR2 is FQNEAQ. The CDR3 contains 16 residues.

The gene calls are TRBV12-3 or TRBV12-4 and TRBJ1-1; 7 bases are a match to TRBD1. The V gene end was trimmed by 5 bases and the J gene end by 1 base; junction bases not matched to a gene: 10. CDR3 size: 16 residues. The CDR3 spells CASSLGQLRGNTEAFF. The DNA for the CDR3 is TGTGCCAGCAGTCTGGGACAGCTTCGGGGGAACACTGAAGCTTTCTTT.

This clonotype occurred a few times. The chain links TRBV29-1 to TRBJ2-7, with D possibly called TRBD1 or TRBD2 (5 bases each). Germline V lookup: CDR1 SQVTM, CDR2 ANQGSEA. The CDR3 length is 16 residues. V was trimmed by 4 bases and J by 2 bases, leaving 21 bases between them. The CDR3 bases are TGCAGCGTTGTGTTCGAGGGTCAGGCAGGGCCCTACGAGCAGTACTTC. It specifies CSVVFEGQAGPYEQYF.

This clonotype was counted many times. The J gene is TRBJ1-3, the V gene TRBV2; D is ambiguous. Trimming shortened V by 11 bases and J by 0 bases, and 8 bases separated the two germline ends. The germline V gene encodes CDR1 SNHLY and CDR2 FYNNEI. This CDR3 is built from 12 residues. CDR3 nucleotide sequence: TGTGCCTACAAAGCCTCTGGAAACACCATATATTTT. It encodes CAYKASGNTIYF.

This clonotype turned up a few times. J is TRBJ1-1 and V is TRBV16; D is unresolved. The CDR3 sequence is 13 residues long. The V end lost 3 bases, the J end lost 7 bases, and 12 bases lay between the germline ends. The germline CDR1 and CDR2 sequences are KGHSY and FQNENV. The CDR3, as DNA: TGTGCCAGCAGCCAGGATCCAACCTTTGAAGCTTTCTTT. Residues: CASSQDPTFEAFF.

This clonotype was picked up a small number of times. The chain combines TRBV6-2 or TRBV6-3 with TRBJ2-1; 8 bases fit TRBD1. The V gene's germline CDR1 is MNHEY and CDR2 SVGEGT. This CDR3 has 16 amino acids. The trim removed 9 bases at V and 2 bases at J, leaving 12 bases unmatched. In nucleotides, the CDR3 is TGTGCCAGTTCTCCAGGGGGCCCTCACCCCTACAATGAGCAGTTCTTC. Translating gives CASSPGGPHPYNEQFF.

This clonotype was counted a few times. The CDR3, as DNA: TGTGCCAGCAGTTTAATCCCTAGCGGGAGCGGAGAGACCCAGTACTTC. Residues: CASSLIPSGSGETQYF. The V gene is TRBV12-3 or TRBV12-4, the J gene TRBJ2-5, with 10 bases that match TRBD2. The CDR3 consists of 16 residues. V gave up 2 bases and J gave up 4 bases; unmatched junction bases: 7.

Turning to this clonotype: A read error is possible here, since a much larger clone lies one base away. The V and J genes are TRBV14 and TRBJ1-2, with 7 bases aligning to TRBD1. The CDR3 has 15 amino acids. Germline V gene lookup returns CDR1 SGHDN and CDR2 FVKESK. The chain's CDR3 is CASSQVEGARYDYTF. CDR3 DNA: TGTGCCAGCAGCCAAGTGGAGGGGGCGAGATATGACTACACCTTC.

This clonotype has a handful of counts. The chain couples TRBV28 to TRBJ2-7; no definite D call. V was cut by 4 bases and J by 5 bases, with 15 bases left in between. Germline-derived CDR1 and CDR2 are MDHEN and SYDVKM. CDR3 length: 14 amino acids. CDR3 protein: CASSYPGRFDEQYF. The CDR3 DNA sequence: TGTGCCAGCAGTTACCCCGGGCGGTTCGACGAGCAGTACTTC.

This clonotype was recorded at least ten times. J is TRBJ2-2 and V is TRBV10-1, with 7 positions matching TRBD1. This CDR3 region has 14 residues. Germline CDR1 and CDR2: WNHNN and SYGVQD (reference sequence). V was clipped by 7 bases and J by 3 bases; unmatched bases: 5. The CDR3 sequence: CASKQGLDTGELFF. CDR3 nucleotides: TGCGCCAGCAAACAGGGGCTGGACACCGGGGAGCTGTTTTTT.

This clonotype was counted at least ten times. CDR3: CSVDRVGNTEAFF. The CDR3 DNA reads TGCAGCGTAGACAGGGTGGGAAACACTGAAGCTTTCTTT. The V call is TRBV29-1, the J call TRBJ1-1; 7 bases line up with TRBD1. J lost 2 bases, V lost 6 bases, and 6 bases had no gene match. There are 13 residues in the CDR3. Germline values: CDR1 SQVTM, CDR2 ANQGSEA.

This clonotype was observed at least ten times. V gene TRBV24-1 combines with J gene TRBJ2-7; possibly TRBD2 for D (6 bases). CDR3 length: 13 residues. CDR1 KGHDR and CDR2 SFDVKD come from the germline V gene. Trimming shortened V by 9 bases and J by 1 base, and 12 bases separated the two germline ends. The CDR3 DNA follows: TGTGCCACCGGGCGGGACGGGTCCTACGAGCAGTACTTC. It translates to CATGRDGSYEQYF.

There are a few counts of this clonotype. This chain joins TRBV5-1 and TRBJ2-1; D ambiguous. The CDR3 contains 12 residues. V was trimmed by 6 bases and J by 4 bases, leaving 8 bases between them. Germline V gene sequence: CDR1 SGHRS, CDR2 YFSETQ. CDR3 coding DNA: TGCGCCAGCAATTCTGGGTACAATGAGCAGTTCTTC. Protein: CASNSGYNEQFF.